This TCR beta chain was found in a study of cytomegalovirus exposure and HLA in healthy donors. Study-level findings and limits: A later analysis linked a missense variant in DCLRE1C to the trimming of TCR beta V and J genes.

This clone was recorded once. Its target is unknown. The PCR ran on 60 Vbeta and 13 Jbeta primers. Sequencing was performed with immunoSEQ multiplex PCR; in TCRdb, only in-frame clones are kept and a portion is missing. In the table there are tens of thousands of clones, approximately 65% of which are singletons. All the people who gave samples were healthy bone marrow donors. Germline V lookup: CDR1 MNHEY, CDR2 SMNVEV (reference sequence). Trimming took 5 bases from V and 10 from J; bases not matched to a gene: 6. This CDR3 has 12 amino acids. The chain links TRBV27 to TRBJ2-5; 8 nucleotides match TRBD2. This receptor was taken from a male donor in good health and CMV-seropositive. Sequencing input: PBMCs. The CDR3 region is CASSLTGGGQYF. CDR3 coding DNA: TGTGCCAGCAGTCTCACCGGGGGGGGCCAGTACTTC.